This T cell receptor beta chain was documented in a study of early T cells in non-severe SARS-CoV-2 infection. At the level of the study: Sequencing input comprised bulk RNA from unsorted whole blood; chain pairing was not available.

The study, taken as a whole, reports: VDJdb matching, biased toward anti-spike CD8 responses, missed private and CD4 specificities.

Attached unique molecular identifiers marked individual cDNA molecules. TCRdb re-called the 5' RACE reads through MiXCR, storing one row per CDR3 protein. Seen here are around 27,000 distinct CDR3 sequences, about 9.5% observed once, and the top ten hold roughly 13%. In germline, CDR1 is SGHAT, CDR2 FQNNGV. The ends lost 3 bases at V and 5 bases at J; junction bases unmatched: 5. There are 15 residues in the CDR3. Details on this clonotype: Its antigen remains unidentified.

The sample taken for sequencing was whole blood. This rearrangement joins TRBV11-2 to TRBJ2-5; 11 bases are a match to TRBD1. The source is an adult who was a healthcare worker with PCR-confirmed SARS-CoV-2 infection or an uninfected control (not recorded which). CDR3 protein: CASSFAGTGGETQYF. As DNA, the CDR3 is TGTGCCAGCAGCTTTGCCGGGACAGGGGGGGAGACCCAGTACTTC.